This TCR beta chain was obtained from a study of shared clonotypes between healthy human individuals. Study summary: Donors, aged 18 to 49, were a couple of women and three men.

The repertoire was sequenced with immunoSEQ multiplex PCR; TCRdb's copy has only in-frame clones and lacks some. Among roughly 1,100,000 clones listed, roughly 80% were seen once. Trimming took off 5 bases at V and 4 bases at J, with 18 bases between the two ends. The CDR3 spans 15 residues. Germline V gene data show CDR1 as MNHEY and CDR2 as SMNVEV (reference sequence). The specimen sequenced was memory CD4+ T cells sorted from blood. The subset is: CD45RA-negative fraction. This clonotype originated in a man aged 18 to 35 in good health. This chain uses TRBV27 with TRBJ2-7; possible D gene TRBD2, 5 bases. CDR3 amino acids: CASSIIGQEDYEQYF. The DNA of the CDR3 is TGTGCCAGCAGTATCATCGGCCAGGAGGATTACGAGCAGTACTTC.